This TCR beta chain is from a study of PD-1 blockade in classical Hodgkin lymphoma. Comments on this clone: Its antigen is undetermined.

Study-wide results and caveats: Patients who responded completely had about the same baseline diversity as newly diagnosed patients. Nivolumab initiated under 1 year post-ASCT led to patient exclusion. Newly diagnosed patients were reported to start with lower TCR diversity than healthy donors.

Clones were sequenced by immunoSEQ multiplex PCR, and TCRdb holds only the in-frame ones, with some missing. The profile covers about 13,000 clones, with approximately 90% appearing a single time and 20% to 25% taken by the ten largest. Relapse after autologous stem cell transplantation occurred in every patient, and brentuximab vedotin exposure varied. The V gene's germline CDR1 is SGHRS and CDR2 YFSETQ. The germline V and J ends were trimmed by 0 bases and 4 bases, with 10 bases remaining between them. The CDR3 extends over 14 amino acids. The V gene is TRBV5-1, the J gene TRBJ1-2; D is unresolved. The source of this sequence is a human donor with classical Hodgkin lymphoma. Sample: peripheral blood mononuclear cells (PBMCs), taken at baseline. The CDR3 coding sequence is TGCGCCAGCAGCTTGGAGGGCGCTGGCTATGGCTACACCTTC. Its translation is CASSLEGAGYGYTF.